This T cell receptor (beta chain) was documented in a study of blood T cell repertoires in COVID-19. About the research overall: Samples taken during acute and convalescent COVID-19 were collected in the United States, Italy and Spain. In each case, the material was cDNA or gDNA derived from T cells, B-cell-depleted T cells, or PBMCs.

Per the original data handling: Estimation of nucleated cell counts relied on the amplification of reference gene primers. The method was immunoSEQ multiplex PCR; TCRdb's version includes in-frame clones alone and lacks a portion of them. D and trimming come from the DNA, and the V and J calls and clone size come from that table. The sample has 120,000 to 150,000 clones; more than 60% are singletons. This clonotype originated in a man aged 45-60 years with acute or convalescent COVID-19. The sample comprised peripheral blood.

CDR3 region: CASSLDFPYNEQFF. CDR3 bases: TGTGCCAGCAGCTTAGACTTTCCCTACAATGAGCAGTTCTTC. The chain couples TRBV7-9 to TRBJ2-1; D is uncertain. The ends were cut back, 1 base at V and 2 bases at J, with 6 bases in the middle. This CDR3 spans 14 amino acids. The germline V gene encodes CDR1 SEHNR and CDR2 FQNEAQ (reference sequence).